This TCR beta chain was sequenced during a study of regulatory T cells in long-lasting Graves disease. As for the study in general: Graves' patients, diagnosed recently, had received antithyroid drugs under 3 months.

Arm-PCR of CDR3 regions and iRepertoire HTBI primers were used to build TCR beta libraries. Via MiXCR, TCRdb re-called the multiplex PCR reads, giving one row per CDR3 protein. The data contain around 450,000 distinct CDR3 sequences, 15% to 20% of them singletons. This clonotype was observed a handful of times. Antigen unknown. Study findings and constraints: Whereas new patients shared 800 to 1,000 public clonotypes, persistent patients shared more, at a few thousand.

Time point reported: newly diagnosed GD, antithyroid drugs for less than 3 months. TCR sequences were obtained from RNA taken from PBMCs. The CDR3 spans 15 residues. With 2 bases removed from V and 2 bases from J, the gap between germline ends came to 7 bases. The germline V gene encodes CDR1 LGHDT and CDR2 YNNKEL (reference sequence). These data were likewise used in another study, on T cells in Graves' hyperthyroidism and ophthalmopathy. That study reports: Stable Graves' hyperthyroidism denoted no ophthalmopathy progression over 18 months. Exclusion of patients followed from uncontrolled infection, other autoimmune disease, pregnancy or lactation.

V usage is TRBV3-1 and J usage is TRBJ2-6, with no clear D. The sequence derives from a man between 40 and 49 years old with Graves disease. This specimen consisted of peripheral blood mononuclear cells (PBMCs), obtained at new diagnosis, from a patient treated with antithyroid drugs. In DNA, the CDR3 is TGTGCCAGCAGCCAAAGCGACACTGGGGCCAACGTCCTGACTTTC. It encodes CASSQSDTGANVLTF.